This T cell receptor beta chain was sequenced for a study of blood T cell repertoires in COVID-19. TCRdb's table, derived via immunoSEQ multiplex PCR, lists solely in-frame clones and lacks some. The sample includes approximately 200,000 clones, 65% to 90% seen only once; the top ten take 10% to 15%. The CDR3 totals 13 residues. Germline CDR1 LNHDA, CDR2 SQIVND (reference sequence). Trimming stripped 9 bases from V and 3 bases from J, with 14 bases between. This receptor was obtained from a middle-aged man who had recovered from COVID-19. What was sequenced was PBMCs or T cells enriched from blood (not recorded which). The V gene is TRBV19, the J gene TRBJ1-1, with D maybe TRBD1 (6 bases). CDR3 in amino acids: CASFRGWDTEAFF. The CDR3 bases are TGTGCCAGCTTCAGGGGATGGGACACTGAAGCTTTCTTT.